The T cell receptor beta chain under discussion was sequenced for a study of T cells in Graves' hyperthyroidism and ophthalmopathy. Broader study findings: Blood also showed most of the thyroid clonotypes that were expanded above 0.001.

The CDR3 is made up of 13 amino acids. Germline-derived CDR1 and CDR2 are DFQATT and SNEGSKA (reference sequence). V trimming: 3 bases; J trimming: 7 bases; junction bases outside the gene matches: 8. Amplification yielded TCR beta CDR3 regions, with RNA transcripts as the source. The study used the HTBI primer set for a first-round RT-PCR of the TCR CDR3. TCRdb re-analysed the multiplex PCR reads in MiXCR, keeping a single row per CDR3 protein. This sample has about 400,000 distinct CDR3 sequences, with approximately 25% found just once. Extraction of PBMCs used approximately 10 ml of fresh peripheral blood. As regards this clonotype: Its target is unknown.

The origin of this receptor is a man aged 50 to 60 with Graves' hyperthyroidism. This rearrangement joins TRBV20-1 to TRBJ2-5; 7 nucleotides agree with TRBD1. The sample comprised blood. The CDR3 protein is CSASGQGEWTQYF. As DNA, the CDR3 is TGCAGTGCTAGTGGCCAGGGGGAGTGGACCCAGTACTTC.